This TCR beta chain derives from a study of a mutant IDH1 vaccine in newly diagnosed glioma. Study context: Those enrolled had earlier been treated with radiotherapy, temozolomide, or both, mostly both.

Measured with immunoSEQ multiplex PCR; TCRdb has only the in-frame clones, and not every one. The sample holds about 94,000 clones, just under 90% seen once. This sample's time point: week 47, end of study. Vaccination used 300 ug of mutant IDH1 20-mer peptide per dose, with topical imiquimod. The V and J ends lost 4 bases and 7 bases, in that order; junction bases with no gene match: 7. This CDR3 contains 15 residues. Germline V gives CDR1 SEHNR, CDR2 FQNEAQ (reference sequence). As concerns this clone: Its antigen is not known.

The rearrangement links TRBV7-9 to TRBJ1-2; TRBD1 aligns across 12 bases. The specimen comprised PBMCs, sampled from a glioma patient whose treatment included an IDH1 peptide vaccine. The sequence was collected from a woman in her forties or fifties with glioma. CDR3 nucleotides: TGTGCCAGCAGCTCCCAAGGGACAGGGGGCCGTGGCTACACCTTC. It yields the protein CASSSQGTGGRGYTF.